This TCR beta chain was retrieved from a study of monozygotic twins with inflammatory bowel disease. This CDR3 is built from 15 residues. Looked up from germline, CDR1 is MGHRA and CDR2 is YSYEKL. From its re-call of the 5' RACE reads, TCRdb lists each CDR3 protein once, without DNA. In all, the sample yields roughly 120,000 distinct CDR3 sequences. This chain connects TRBV4-1 to TRBJ2-2; the TCRdb D gene call, TRBD1, has no DNA to confirm it. The sequence came from a human donor with ulcerative colitis or Crohn's disease, or a healthy co-twin of an affected twin (not recorded which). Material for sequencing was blood. CDR3 sequence: CASRPGGTNTGELFF.